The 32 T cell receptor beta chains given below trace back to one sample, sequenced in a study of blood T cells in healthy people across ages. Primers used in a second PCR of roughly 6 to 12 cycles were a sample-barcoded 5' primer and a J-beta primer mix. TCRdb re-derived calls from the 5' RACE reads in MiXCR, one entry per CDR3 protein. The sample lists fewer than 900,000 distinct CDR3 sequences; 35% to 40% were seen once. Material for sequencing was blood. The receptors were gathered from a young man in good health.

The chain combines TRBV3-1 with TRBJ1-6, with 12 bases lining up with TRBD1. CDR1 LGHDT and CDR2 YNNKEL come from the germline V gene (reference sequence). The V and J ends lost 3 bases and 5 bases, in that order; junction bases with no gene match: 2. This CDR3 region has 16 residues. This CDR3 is CASSQGTGGNNSPLHF. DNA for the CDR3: TGTGCCAGCAGCCAGGGGACAGGGGGCAATAATTCACCCCTCCACTTT.

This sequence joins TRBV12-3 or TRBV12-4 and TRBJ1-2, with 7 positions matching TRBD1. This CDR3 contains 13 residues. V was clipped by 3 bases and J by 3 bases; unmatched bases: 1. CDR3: CASSFGQDYGYTF. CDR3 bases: TGTGCCAGCAGTTTCGGACAGGACTATGGCTACACCTTC.

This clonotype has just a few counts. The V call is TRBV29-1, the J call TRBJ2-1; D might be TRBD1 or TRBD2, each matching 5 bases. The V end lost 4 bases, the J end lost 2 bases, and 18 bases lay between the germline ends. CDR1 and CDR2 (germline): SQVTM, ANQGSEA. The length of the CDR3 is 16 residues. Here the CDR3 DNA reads TGCAGCGTTGGCCTCCCGGGACGAGCGGCCTACAATGAGCAGTTCTTC. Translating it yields CSVGLPGRAAYNEQFF.

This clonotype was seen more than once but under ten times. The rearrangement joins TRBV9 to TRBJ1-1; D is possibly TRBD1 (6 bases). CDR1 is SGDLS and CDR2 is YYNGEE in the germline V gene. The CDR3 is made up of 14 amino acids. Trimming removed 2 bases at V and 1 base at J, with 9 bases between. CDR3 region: CASSVGAANTEAFF. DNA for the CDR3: TGTGCCAGCAGCGTGGGGGCAGCGAACACTGAAGCTTTCTTT.

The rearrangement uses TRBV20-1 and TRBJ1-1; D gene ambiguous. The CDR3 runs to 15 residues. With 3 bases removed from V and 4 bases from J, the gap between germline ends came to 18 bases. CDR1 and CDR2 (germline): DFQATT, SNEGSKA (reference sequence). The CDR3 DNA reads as TGCAGTGCTAGTCCCCAGCCCCGGTCTACCACTGAAGCTTTCTTT. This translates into CSASPQPRSTTEAFF.

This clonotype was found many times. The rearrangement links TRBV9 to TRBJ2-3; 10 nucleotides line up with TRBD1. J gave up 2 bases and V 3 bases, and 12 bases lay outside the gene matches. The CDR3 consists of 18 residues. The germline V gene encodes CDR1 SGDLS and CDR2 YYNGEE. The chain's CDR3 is CASSEDGTGVPYTDTQYF. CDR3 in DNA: TGTGCCAGCAGCGAGGACGGGACAGGGGTCCCTTACACAGATACGCAGTATTTT.

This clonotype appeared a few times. As DNA, the CDR3 is TGTGCCAGCAGAACCACCGGGACAGGGGCAGATACGCAGTATTTT. It encodes CASRTTGTGADTQYF. The V gene is TRBV14, the J gene TRBJ2-3, with 10 nucleotides matching TRBD1. The V and J ends lost 6 bases and 4 bases, in that order; junction bases with no gene match: 7. This CDR3 contains 15 residues. The V gene's germline CDR1 is SGHDN and CDR2 FVKESK.

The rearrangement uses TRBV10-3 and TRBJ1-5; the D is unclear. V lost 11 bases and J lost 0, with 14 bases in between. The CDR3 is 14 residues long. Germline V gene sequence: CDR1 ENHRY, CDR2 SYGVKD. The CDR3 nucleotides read TGTGCCTCCCTCCCCGGGGATAGCAATCAGCCCCAGCATTTT. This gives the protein CASLPGDSNQPQHF.

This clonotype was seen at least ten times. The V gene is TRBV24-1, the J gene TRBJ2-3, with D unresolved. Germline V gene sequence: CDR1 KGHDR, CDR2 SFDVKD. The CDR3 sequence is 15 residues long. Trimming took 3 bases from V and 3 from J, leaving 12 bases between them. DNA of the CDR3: TGTGCCACCAGTGATCGGACGGGCCGGACAGATACGCAGTATTTT. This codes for CATSDRTGRTDTQYF.

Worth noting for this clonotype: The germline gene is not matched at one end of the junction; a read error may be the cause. The CDR3 nucleotides are TGTGTCAGCAGCGAGGGACAGGGAGGAACTGAAGCTTTCTTT. Translated: CVSSEGQGGTEAFF. The chain carries TRBV7-9 and TRBJ1-1, with 9 nucleotides matching TRBD1. The CDR3 contains 14 residues. CDR1 SEHNR and CDR2 FQNEAQ come from the germline V gene (reference sequence).

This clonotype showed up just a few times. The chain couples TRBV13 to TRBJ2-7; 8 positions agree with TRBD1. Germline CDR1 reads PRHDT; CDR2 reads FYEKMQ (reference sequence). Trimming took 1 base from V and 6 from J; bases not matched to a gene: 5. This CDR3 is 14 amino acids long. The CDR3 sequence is CASSLVGQGLEQYF. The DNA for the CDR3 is TGTGCCAGCAGCTTAGTTGGACAGGGCCTCGAGCAGTACTTC.

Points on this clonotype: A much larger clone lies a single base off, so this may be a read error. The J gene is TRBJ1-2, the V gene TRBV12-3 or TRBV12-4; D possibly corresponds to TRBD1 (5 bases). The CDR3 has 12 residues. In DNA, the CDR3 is TGTGCCAGCGGTTTCGGGGCGTGGGGCTACACCTTC. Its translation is CASGFGAWGYTF.

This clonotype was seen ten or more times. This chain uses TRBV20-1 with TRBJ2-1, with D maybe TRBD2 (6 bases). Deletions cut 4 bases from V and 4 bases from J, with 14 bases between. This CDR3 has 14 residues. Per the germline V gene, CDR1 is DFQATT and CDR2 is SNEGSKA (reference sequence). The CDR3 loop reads CSANLRGRYNEQFF. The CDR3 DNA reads TGCAGTGCTAACCTACGGGGGAGGTACAATGAGCAGTTCTTC.

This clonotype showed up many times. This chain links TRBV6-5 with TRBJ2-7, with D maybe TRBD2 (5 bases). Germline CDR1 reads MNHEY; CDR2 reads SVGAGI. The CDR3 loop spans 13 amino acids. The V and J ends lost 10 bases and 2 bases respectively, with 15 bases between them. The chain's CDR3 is CATRRGGTYEQYF. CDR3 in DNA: TGTGCCACCCGTCGGGGTGGCACCTACGAGCAGTACTTC.

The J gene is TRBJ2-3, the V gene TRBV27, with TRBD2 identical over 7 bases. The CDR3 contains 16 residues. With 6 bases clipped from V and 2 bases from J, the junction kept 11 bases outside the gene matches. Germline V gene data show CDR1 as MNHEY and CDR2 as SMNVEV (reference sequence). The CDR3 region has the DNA TGTGCCAGCAGCCGGAAGGGAGGGACTCTCACAGATACGCAGTATTTT. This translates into CASSRKGGTLTDTQYF.

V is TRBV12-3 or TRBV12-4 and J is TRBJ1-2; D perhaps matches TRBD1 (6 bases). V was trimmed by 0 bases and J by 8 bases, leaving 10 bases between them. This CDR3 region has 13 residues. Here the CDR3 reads CASSLAEGVGYTF. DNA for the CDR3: TGTGCCAGCAGTTTAGCGGAGGGGGTAGGCTACACCTTC.

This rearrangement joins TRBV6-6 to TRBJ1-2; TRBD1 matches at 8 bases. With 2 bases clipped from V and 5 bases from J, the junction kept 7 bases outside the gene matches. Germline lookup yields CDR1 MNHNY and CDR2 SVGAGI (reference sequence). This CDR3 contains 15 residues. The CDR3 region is CASSYAGQGGYGYTF. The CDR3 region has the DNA TGTGCCAGCAGTTACGCAGGACAGGGTGGTTATGGCTACACCTTC.

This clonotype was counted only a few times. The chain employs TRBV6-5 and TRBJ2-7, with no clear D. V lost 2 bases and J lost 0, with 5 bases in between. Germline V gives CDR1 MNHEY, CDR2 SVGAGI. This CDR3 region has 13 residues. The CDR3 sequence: CASSYDNSYEQYF. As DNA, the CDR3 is TGTGCCAGCAGTTACGACAACTCCTACGAGCAGTACTTC.

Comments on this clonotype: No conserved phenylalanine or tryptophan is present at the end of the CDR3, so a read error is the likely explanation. In DNA, the CDR3 is TGTGCCAGCAGTGGAGGACAGGGAGGTGGCTACACCTTA. This codes for CASSGGQGGGYTL. The V call is TRBV6-6, the J call TRBJ1-2; TRBD1 matches 8 bases. The CDR3 loop spans 13 amino acids. Germline V gives CDR1 MNHNY, CDR2 SVGAGI (reference sequence). V lost 5 bases and J lost 7; bases outside the gene matches: 6.

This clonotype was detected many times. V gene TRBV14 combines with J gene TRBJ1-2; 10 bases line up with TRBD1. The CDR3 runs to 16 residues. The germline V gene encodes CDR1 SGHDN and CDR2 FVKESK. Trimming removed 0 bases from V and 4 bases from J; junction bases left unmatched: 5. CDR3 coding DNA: TGTGCCAGCAGCCAAGATCTCGGACAGGGGGGCTATGGCTACACCTTC. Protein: CASSQDLGQGGYGYTF.

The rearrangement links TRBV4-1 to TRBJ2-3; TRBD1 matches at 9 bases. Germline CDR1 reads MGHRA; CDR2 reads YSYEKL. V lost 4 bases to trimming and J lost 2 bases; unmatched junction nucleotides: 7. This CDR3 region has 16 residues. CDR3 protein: CASSRMDRGLTDTQYF. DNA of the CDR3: TGCGCCAGCAGCCGTATGGACAGGGGCCTCACAGATACGCAGTATTTT.

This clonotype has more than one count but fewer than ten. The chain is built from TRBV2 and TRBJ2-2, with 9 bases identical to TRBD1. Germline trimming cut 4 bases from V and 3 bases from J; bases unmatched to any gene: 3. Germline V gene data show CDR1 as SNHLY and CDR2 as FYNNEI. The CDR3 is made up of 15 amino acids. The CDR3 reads CASSGGTGYTGELFF. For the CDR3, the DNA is TGTGCCAGCAGTGGTGGGACAGGGTACACCGGGGAGCTGTTTTTT.

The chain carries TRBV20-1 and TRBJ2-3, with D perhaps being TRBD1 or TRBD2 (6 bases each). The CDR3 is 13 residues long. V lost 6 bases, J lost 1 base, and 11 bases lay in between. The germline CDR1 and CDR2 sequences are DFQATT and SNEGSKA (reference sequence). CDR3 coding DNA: TGCAGTGCCCAGGAGGGGGGCACAGATACGCAGTATTTT. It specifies CSAQEGGTDTQYF.

The CDR3 nucleotides read TGTGCCAGCAGCCCTCGCGTCGGGGTGGACCAGCCCCAGCATTTT. Amino acids: CASSPRVGVDQPQHF. This chain uses TRBV7-2 with TRBJ1-5, with D unclear. The CDR3 runs to 15 residues. V lost 5 bases to trimming and J lost 7 bases, with 18 bases between them. CDR1 and CDR2 (germline): SGHTA, FQGNSA.

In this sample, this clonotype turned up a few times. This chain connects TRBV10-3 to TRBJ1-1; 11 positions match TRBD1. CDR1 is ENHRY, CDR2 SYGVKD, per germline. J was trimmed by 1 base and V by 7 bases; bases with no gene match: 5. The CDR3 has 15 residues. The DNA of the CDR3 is TGTGCCATCATGGGACAGGGGGAAACGAACACTGAAGCTTTCTTT. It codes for CAIMGQGETNTEAFF.

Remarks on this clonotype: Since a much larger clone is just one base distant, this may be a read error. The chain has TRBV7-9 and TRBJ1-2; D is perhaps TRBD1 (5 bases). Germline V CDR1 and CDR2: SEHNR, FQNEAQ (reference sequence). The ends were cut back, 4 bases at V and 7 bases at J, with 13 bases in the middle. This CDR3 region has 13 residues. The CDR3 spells CASSCQGEFGYTF. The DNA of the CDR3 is TGTGCCAGCAGCTGCCAGGGAGAATTTGGCTACACCTTC.

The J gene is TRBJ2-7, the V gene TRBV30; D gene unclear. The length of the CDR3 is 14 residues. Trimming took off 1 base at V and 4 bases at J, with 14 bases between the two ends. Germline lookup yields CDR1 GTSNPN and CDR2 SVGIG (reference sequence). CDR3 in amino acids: CAWSGDGLRYEQYF. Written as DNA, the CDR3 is TGTGCCTGGAGTGGTGACGGGCTCCGATACGAGCAGTACTTC. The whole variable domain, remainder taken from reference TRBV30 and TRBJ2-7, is SQTIHQWPATLVQPVGSPLSLECTVEGTSNPNLYWYRQAAGRGLQLLFYSVGIGQISSEVPQNLSASRPQDRQFILSSKKLLLSDSGFYLCAWSGDGLRYEQYFGPGTRLTVT.

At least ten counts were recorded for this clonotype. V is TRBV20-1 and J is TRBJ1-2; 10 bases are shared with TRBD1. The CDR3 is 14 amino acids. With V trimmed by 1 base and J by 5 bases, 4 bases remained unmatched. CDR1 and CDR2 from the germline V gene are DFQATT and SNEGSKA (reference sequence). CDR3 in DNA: TGCAGTGCTAGAGGGACAGGGGGTGGATATGGCTACACCTTC. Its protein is CSARGTGGGYGYTF.

CDR3 nucleotides: TGTGCCAGCAGCTCGGACAGAAGCGGTTGGAGCAATCAGCCCCAGCATTTT. It specifies CASSSDRSGWSNQPQHF. This rearrangement joins TRBV5-5 to TRBJ1-5; D is perhaps TRBD1 (6 bases). V lost 3 bases, J lost 1 base, and 17 bases lay in between. The CDR3 contains 17 residues. Germline lookup yields CDR1 SGHKS and CDR2 YYEKEE (reference sequence).

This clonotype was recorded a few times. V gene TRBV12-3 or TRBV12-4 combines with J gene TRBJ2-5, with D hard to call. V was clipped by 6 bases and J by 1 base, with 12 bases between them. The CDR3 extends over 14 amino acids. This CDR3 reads CASSQEWGQETQYF. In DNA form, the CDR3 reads TGTGCCAGCAGCCAAGAATGGGGCCAAGAGACCCAGTACTTC.

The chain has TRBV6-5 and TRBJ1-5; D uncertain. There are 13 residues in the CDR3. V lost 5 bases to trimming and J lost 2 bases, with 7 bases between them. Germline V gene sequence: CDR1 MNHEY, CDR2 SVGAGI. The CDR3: CASSIAGNQPQHF. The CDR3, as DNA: TGTGCCAGCAGTATCGCAGGCAATCAGCCCCAGCATTTT.

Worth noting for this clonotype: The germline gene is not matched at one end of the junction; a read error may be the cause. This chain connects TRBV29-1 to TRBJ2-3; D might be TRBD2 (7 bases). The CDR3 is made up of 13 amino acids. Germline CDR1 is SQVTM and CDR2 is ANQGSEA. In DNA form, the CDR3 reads TGCAGTGTTGTTAGGGGGGGCTTGGTCGCGCAGTATTTT. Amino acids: CSVVRGGLVAQYF.